This T cell receptor (beta chain) is from a study of T cell clones after liver transplantation. As for the study in general: Three of eight recipients were HCV-positive; others had non-autoimmune, non-viral indications.

V lost 4 bases and J lost 2; bases outside the gene matches: 13. Germline V gives CDR1 SGHNT, CDR2 YYREEE (reference sequence). CDR3 length: 17 residues. The assay was immunoSEQ multiplex PCR, and TCRdb's table has in-frame clones only and misses some. Of about 20,000 clones in the sample, 78% were seen once. The rearrangement uses TRBV5-4 and TRBJ1-2, with TRBD1 matching over 8 bases. The source was CD8+ T cells from blood, collected approximately 54 months after liver transplant. The clonotype was recovered from a human patient who received a liver transplant. A subset of T cells may come from the graft donor. The CDR3 DNA is TGTGCCAGCAGCCAAGAGGCAGGGGGCTCGGTAAACTATGGCTACACCTTC. It translates to CASSQEAGGSVNYGYTF.